This T cell receptor beta chain was sequenced in a study of blood T cell repertoires in COVID-19. About the study: Material from acute and convalescent COVID-19 was sourced from the United States, Italy and Spain.

This CDR3 has 16 residues. V shed 4 bases and J shed 0 bases, with 11 bases lying between them. CDR1 and CDR2 from the germline V gene are SGHRS and YFSETQ. How the authors handled the data: Estimation of nucleated cell counts was performed using reference gene primer amplification. Produced via immunoSEQ multiplex PCR; TCRdb's table is partial and in-frame only. For V, J and clone size, that table is used; D and trimming come from the DNA. The sample lists roughly 60,000 clones, 85% occurring once. The sample comprised peripheral blood. The receptor was isolated from a human donor in a cohort sampled during active COVID-19. The rearrangement links TRBV5-1 to TRBJ2-6; D is ambiguous. For the CDR3, the DNA is TGCGCCAGCAGCCCACAAACAGACTCTGGGGCCAACGTCCTGACTTTC. Translating it yields CASSPQTDSGANVLTF.